These 2 T cell receptor beta chains originate from one sample sequenced in a study of T cell repertoires in cytomegalovirus infection. TCRdb ran MiXCR on the reads and lists one entry per CDR3 protein. The table includes some 800,000 distinct CDR3 sequences, about 33% detected once. Antigens of these TCRs are unknown. Sample: cultured CD8+ T cells from PBMCs, taken from culture after CMV antigen stimulation. The receptors stem from a human donor in good health (CMV status not recorded). Some clones in this sample may be carry-over from other donors' samples.

Comment on this clonotype: This may come from a read error, since a much larger clone is one base off. This chain uses TRBV7-6 with TRBJ2-2, with D maybe TRBD2 (5 bases). V lost 5 bases to trimming and J lost 6 bases, with 16 bases between them. This CDR3 comprises 15 residues. Germline V gives CDR1 SGHVS, CDR2 FNYEAQ. CDR3 bases: TGTGCCAGCAGCGCCCGGCAGAGGGCCCCCGGGGAGCTGTTTTTT. This encodes CASSARQRAPGELFF.

This clonotype has a handful of counts. The rearrangement uses TRBV7-9 and TRBJ2-2, with D perhaps matching TRBD1 (6 bases). V shed 4 bases and J shed 1 base, with 10 bases lying between them. Germline V lookup: CDR1 SEHNR, CDR2 FQNEAQ (reference sequence). The CDR3 totals 15 residues. CDR3 DNA sequence: TGTGCCAGCAGCTCCCTACAGGGGAACACCGGGGAGCTGTTTTTT. Translating it yields CASSSLQGNTGELFF.